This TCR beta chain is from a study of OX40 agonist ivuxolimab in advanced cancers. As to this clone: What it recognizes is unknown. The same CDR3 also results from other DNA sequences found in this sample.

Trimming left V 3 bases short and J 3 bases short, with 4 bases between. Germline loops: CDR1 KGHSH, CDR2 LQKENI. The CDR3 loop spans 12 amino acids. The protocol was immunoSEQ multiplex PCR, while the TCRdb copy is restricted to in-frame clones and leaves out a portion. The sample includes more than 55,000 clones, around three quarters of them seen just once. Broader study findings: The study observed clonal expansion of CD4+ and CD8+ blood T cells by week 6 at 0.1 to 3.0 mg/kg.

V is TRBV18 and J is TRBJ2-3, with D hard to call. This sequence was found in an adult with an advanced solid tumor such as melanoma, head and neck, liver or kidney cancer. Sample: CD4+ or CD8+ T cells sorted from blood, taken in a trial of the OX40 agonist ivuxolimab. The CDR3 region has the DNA TGTGCCAGCTCACCCAAAACAGATACGCAGTATTTT. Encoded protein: CASSPKTDTQYF. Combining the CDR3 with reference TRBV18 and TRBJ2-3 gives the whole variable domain NAGVMQNPRHLVRRRGQEARLRCSPMKGHSHVYWYRQLPEEGLKFMVYLQKENIIDESGMPKERFSAEFPKEGPSILRIQQVVRGDSAAYFCASSPKTDTQYFGPGTRLTVL.